A selection of T cell receptor beta chains follows, all from one sample in a study of OX40 agonist ivuxolimab in advanced cancers. Profiling relied on immunoSEQ multiplex PCR, and the TCRdb table lists in-frame clones only, not all of them. The sample records about 73,000 clones, over 80% being singletons. The input for sequencing was CD4+ or CD8+ T cells sorted from blood, taken in a trial of the OX40 agonist ivuxolimab. These receptors all come from an adult with an advanced solid tumor such as melanoma, head and neck, liver or kidney cancer. Each CDR3 is given with its conserved first and last residue. D genes are given only for firm matches. Expanded clones are given a class, and other clones once, few, many or no size at all.

V gene	CDR3 length	D gene	clone size	J gene	CDR3 protein	CDR3 DNA
TRBV12-2	16	.	.	TRBJ2-1	CASRSPMGALYNEQFF	TGTGCAAGTCGATCCCCCATGGGGGCCCTCTACAATGAGCAGTTCTTC
TRBV15	13	.	.	TRBJ1-5	CATSAGPLKPQHF	TGTGCCACCTCAGCGGGGCCCCTAAAGCCCCAGCATTTT
TRBV6-5	12	.	.	TRBJ2-5	CASSYPEETQYF	TGTGCCAGCAGTTACCCGGAAGAGACCCAGTACTTC
TRBV7-9	13	TRBD1	once	TRBJ1-2	CASTAVTGLGYTF	TGTGCCAGCACCGCGGTGACAGGGCTTGGCTACACCTTC
TRBV6-5	14	TRBD2	.	TRBJ2-7	CASSSTGGGYEQYF	TGTGCCAGCAGTTCCACGGGGGGGGGCTACGAGCAGTACTTC
TRBV10-2	13	.	.	TRBJ2-1	CALALNSYNEQFF	TGCGCCTTAGCCCTGAACTCCTACAATGAGCAGTTCTTC
TRBV19	12	.	.	TRBJ1-1	CASSIGANEAFF	TGTGCCAGTAGTATAGGGGCGAACGAAGCTTTCTTT
TRBV12-5	15	.	.	TRBJ1-4	CASGRGGGINEKLFF	TGTGCTAGTGGACGCGGGGGTGGTATTAATGAAAAACTGTTTTTT
TRBV5-5	16	TRBD1	.	TRBJ2-7	CASSSGGDRGSYEQYF	TGTGCCAGCAGCTCTGGGGGGGACAGGGGCTCCTACGAGCAGTACTTC
TRBV7-8	14	.	.	TRBJ2-1	CASSLRGRNNEQFF	TGTGCCAGCAGCTTGAGGGGTCGGAACAATGAGCAGTTCTTC
TRBV28	11	.	.	TRBJ1-5	CASSLGQPQHF	TGTGCCAGCAGTTTGGGTCAGCCCCAGCATTTT
TRBV7-9	17	.	.	TRBJ2-1	CASSSSARDEPYNEQFF	TGTGCCAGCAGCTCCTCGGCACGGGATGAGCCCTACAATGAGCAGTTCTTC
TRBV6-1	15	TRBD1	.	TRBJ1-6	CASSFLTGEKSPLHF	TGTGCCAGCAGTTTTTTGACAGGGGAGAAATCACCCCTCCACTTT
TRBV19	14	TRBD1	.	TRBJ1-5	CASSMTGWNQPQHF	TGTGCCAGTAGTATGACAGGGTGGAATCAGCCCCAGCATTTT
TRBV4-1	17	.	.	TRBJ2-3	CASSHTENAGVTDTQYF	TGCGCCAGCAGCCACACCGAGAATGCAGGCGTCACAGATACGCAGTATTTT
TRBV6-5	16	.	.	TRBJ2-7	CASSYSKWDNSYEQYF	TGTGCCAGCAGTTACTCGAAATGGGACAACTCCTACGAGCAGTACTTC
TRBV7-3	16	TRBD2	.	TRBJ2-3	CASSYGLAGDRDTQYF	TGTGCCAGCAGCTACGGACTAGCGGGAGATCGAGATACGCAGTATTTT
TRBV10-3	12	.	.	TRBJ1-1	CAISWGNTEAFF	TGTGCCATCAGTTGGGGGAATACTGAAGCTTTCTTT
TRBV27	15	.	.	TRBJ2-7	CASSLVGEFSYEQYF	TGTGCCAGCAGTTTAGTAGGGGAATTCTCCTACGAGCAGTACTTC
TRBV6-1	14	.	once	TRBJ2-4	CASSDSLAKNIQYF	TGTGCCAGCAGTGACAGTTTAGCCAAAAACATTCAGTACTTC
TRBV4-2	17	TRBD1	.	TRBJ1-6	CASSPPTGVLWNSPLHF	TGTGCCAGCAGCCCCCCGACAGGGGTATTATGGAATTCACCCCTCCACTTT
TRBV9	12	TRBD1	.	TRBJ1-2	CASYDRANGYTF	TGTGCCAGCTACGACAGGGCTAATGGCTACACCTTC
TRBV27	15	.	.	TRBJ2-7	CASSLEGRSSYEQYF	TGTGCCAGCAGTTTAGAAGGACGTTCGTCCTACGAGCAGTACTTC
TRBV6-1	16	TRBD2	.	TRBJ2-7	CASSEREGAGVYEQYF	TGTGCCAGCAGTGAAAGGGAAGGAGCGGGAGTCTACGAGCAGTACTTC
TRBV5-1	16	TRBD1	.	TRBJ2-5	CASSMTGTGSLETQYF	TGCGCCAGCAGCATGACCGGGACAGGGTCTTTAGAGACCCAGTACTTC
TRBV4-1	17	.	.	TRBJ1-2	CASSQDERNWGEYGYTF	TGCGCCAGCAGCCAAGATGAAAGAAACTGGGGGGAATATGGCTACACCTTC
TRBV5-1	16	.	once	TRBJ1-2	CASSLANGATNYGYTF	TGCGCCAGCAGCTTGGCCAACGGAGCTACTAACTATGGCTACACCTTC
TRBV4-1	14	.	few	TRBJ2-7	CASSQVTDPYEQYF	TGCGCCAGCAGCCAAGTGACGGATCCCTACGAGCAGTACTTC
TRBV9	14	.	once	TRBJ2-5	CASSVFGFGETQYF	TGTGCCAGCAGCGTATTTGGGTTTGGGGAGACCCAGTACTTC
TRBV5-1	13	.	.	TRBJ2-7	CASSSGPFYEQYF	TGCGCCAGCAGCTCCGGACCTTTCTACGAGCAGTACTTC
TRBV27	16	.	.	TRBJ2-2	CASSLLQQLNTGELFF	TGTGCCAGCAGTTTACTGCAACAGTTGAACACCGGGGAGCTGTTTTTT
TRBV15	14	.	once	TRBJ2-1	CATSGVEGSNEQFF	TGTGCCACCAGCGGGGTTGAGGGCAGCAATGAGCAGTTCTTC
TRBV6-6	13	.	.	TRBJ1-4	CASSYFKIGKLFF	TGTGCCAGCAGTTACTTCAAGATTGGAAAACTGTTTTTT
TRBV10-1	17	TRBD1	.	TRBJ2-1	CASSDPYGQGAYNEQFF	TGCGCCAGCAGTGACCCATACGGACAGGGGGCCTACAATGAGCAGTTCTTC
TRBV11-2	14	TRBD2	.	TRBJ2-3	CASSLGGGTDTQYF	TGTGCCAGCAGCTTAGGGGGGGGAACAGATACGCAGTATTTT
TRBV4-1	15	TRBD1	.	TRBJ2-7	CASSQGGQGLAEQYF	TGCGCCAGCAGCCAAGGGGGACAGGGGTTGGCCGAGCAGTACTTC
TRBV27	19	TRBD2	.	TRBJ2-1	CASSPPPGTSGRRINEQFF	TGTGCCAGCAGCCCACCGCCGGGTACTAGCGGGAGACGAATCAATGAGCAGTTCTTC
TRBV19	15	TRBD1	.	TRBJ1-1	CASRITDRGDTEAFF	TGTGCCAGTAGGATAACGGACAGGGGGGACACTGAAGCTTTCTTT
TRBV23-1	16	.	.	TRBJ1-5	CASTPRSRHHNQPQHF	TGCGCCAGCACCCCAAGGAGCCGGCACCACAATCAGCCCCAGCATTTT
TRBV28	15	TRBD1	.	TRBJ1-4	CASRSPGQLNEKLFF	TGTGCCAGCAGGTCCCCGGGACAGTTAAATGAAAAACTGTTTTTT
TRBV19	16	.	.	TRBJ2-1	CASSIGERSSYNEQFF	TGTGCCAGTAGTATCGGCGAACGGAGCTCCTACAATGAGCAGTTCTTC
TRBV9	15	TRBD1	once	TRBJ2-7	CASSVMDRFEKEQYF	TGTGCCAGCAGCGTTATGGACAGGTTCGAAAAAGAGCAGTACTTC
TRBV10-3	14	.	.	TRBJ2-3	CASAGRGRNGTQYF	TGTGCCAGTGCGGGGCGGGGGCGCAATGGGACGCAGTATTTT
TRBV27	16	.	.	TRBJ2-3	CASSQGRGRSTDTQYF	TGTGCCAGCAGTCAGGGCAGGGGAAGAAGCACAGATACGCAGTATTTT
TRBV7-6	14	.	.	TRBJ2-3	CASSLRRGTDTQYF	TGTGCCAGCAGCTTAAGGAGAGGCACAGATACGCAGTATTTT
TRBV5-1	13	.	.	TRBJ2-7	CASSLVGPYEQYF	TGCGCCAGCAGCTTGGTGGGACCCTACGAGCAGTACTTC
TRBV29-1	13	.	.	TRBJ2-1	CSCESDSYNEQFF	TGCAGCTGCGAGTCCGACTCCTACAATGAGCAGTTCTTC
TRBV4-1	13	.	.	TRBJ1-1	CASSHEQATEAFF	TGCGCCAGCAGCCACGAACAGGCCACTGAAGCTTTCTTT
TRBV6-5	13	.	.	TRBJ1-5	CASSTDHNQPQHF	TGTGCCAGCAGCACAGACCACAATCAGCCCCAGCATTTT
TRBV18	13	.	.	TRBJ2-3	CASSPIITDTQYF	TGTGCCAGCTCCCCCATCATAACAGATACGCAGTATTTT
TRBV4-1	13	TRBD2	.	TRBJ2-7	CASSLLTGREQYF	TGCGCCAGCAGCCTCCTAACCGGGAGGGAGCAGTACTTC
TRBV4-2	18	.	.	TRBJ2-6	CASSSSNRLQSRANVLTF	TGTGCCAGCAGCTCATCGAACAGGTTACAAAGTCGGGCCAACGTCCTGACTTTC
TRBV27	14	TRBD2	few	TRBJ2-7	CASSLGGWGYEQYF	TGTGCCAGCAGTTTGGGGGGGTGGGGCTACGAGCAGTACTTC
TRBV30	12	.	.	TRBJ2-1	CAWSYGGGEQFF	TGTGCCTGGAGTTATGGGGGCGGTGAGCAGTTCTTC
TRBV21-1	20	.	.	TRBJ2-7	CASSTGPKGQNRECDYEQYF	TGTGCCAGCAGCACCGGCCCCAAGGGGCAGAACAGGGAATGTGACTACGAGCAGTACTTC